This T cell receptor beta chain comes out of a study of blood T cell repertoires in COVID-19. Across the study: COVID-19 samples collected from the United States, Italy and Spain covered acute and convalescent phases.

The CDR3 has 17 residues. The ends lost 1 base at V and 2 bases at J; junction bases unmatched: 11. Germline V gene sequence: CDR1 LNHNV, CDR2 YYDKDF (reference sequence). Repertoires were generated with immunoSEQ multiplex PCR, while TCRdb's copy carries only in-frame clones and drops some. In the table there are about 300,000 clones, roughly 86% of which are singletons. This clone was seen a few times. Sequencing input: peripheral blood. This TCR came from a man between 65 and 85 years old with acute or convalescent COVID-19. V and J are TRBV15 and TRBJ2-7, with 7 bases lining up with TRBD2. DNA for the CDR3: TGTGCCACCAGCAGAGCCTTCCTGGCTAGCGGTCCCTACGAGCAGTACTTC. It encodes CATSRAFLASGPYEQYF.